The rows below give T cell receptor beta chains drawn from one sample of a study of blood T cell repertoires in COVID-19. Profiling relied on immunoSEQ multiplex PCR, and the TCRdb table lists in-frame clones only, not all of them. The profile shows 220,000 or so clones, 84% of them singletons. The sequenced sample was peripheral blood. All receptors derive from a man in his thirties or forties with active or convalescent COVID-19. Each CDR3 is given without its conserved first and last residue.

j_gene	len	v_gene	CDR3aa
TRBJ1-5	14	TRBV15	ATSGGQGFSNQPQH
TRBJ2-1	13	TRBV24-1	ATRTSGSGGNEQF
TRBJ2-7	12	TRBV19	ASSMVGQPYEQY
TRBJ2-7	10	TRBV10-3	AIRGTGGEQY
TRBJ2-2	14	TRBV6-4	ASSDLGQGGTGELF
TRBJ2-4	14	TRBV7-2	ASSLVRGLAKNIQY
TRBJ2-7	11	TRBV5-8	ASSRTVTYEQY
TRBJ2-1	12	TRBV15	ATSKASGRGWQF
TRBJ2-5	10	TRBV6-1	ASSERGETQY
TRBJ2-2	10	TRBV12-3/TRBV12-4	ASSFVTGELF
TRBJ2-3	12	TRBV7-9	ASSFVGSADTQY
TRBJ1-1	14	TRBV28	ASSLSQGAGDTEAF
TRBJ2-7	15	TRBV28	ASSLEAGAGNSYEQY